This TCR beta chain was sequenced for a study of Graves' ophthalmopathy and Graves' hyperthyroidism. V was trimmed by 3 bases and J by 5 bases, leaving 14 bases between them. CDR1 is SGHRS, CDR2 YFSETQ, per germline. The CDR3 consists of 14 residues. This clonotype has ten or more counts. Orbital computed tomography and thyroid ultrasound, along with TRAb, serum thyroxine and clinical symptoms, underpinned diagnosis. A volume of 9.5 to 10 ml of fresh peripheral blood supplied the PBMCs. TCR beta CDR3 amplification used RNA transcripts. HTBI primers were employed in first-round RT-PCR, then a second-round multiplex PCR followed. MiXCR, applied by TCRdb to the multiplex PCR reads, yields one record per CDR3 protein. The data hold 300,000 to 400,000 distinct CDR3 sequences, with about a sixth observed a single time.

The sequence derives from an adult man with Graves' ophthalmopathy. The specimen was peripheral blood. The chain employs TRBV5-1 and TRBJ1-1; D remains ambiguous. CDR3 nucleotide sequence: TGCGCCAGCAGCTCCGGGATGGTTGGGACTGAAGCTTTCTTT. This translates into CASSSGMVGTEAFF.